A selection of T cell receptor beta chains follows, all from one sample in a study of shared clonotypes between healthy human individuals. Method: immunoSEQ multiplex PCR; TCRdb's copy keeps in-frame clones and lacks some. In the table there are about 1.5 million clones, 95% to 99% of which are singletons. Sequencing was performed on naive CD4+ T cells sorted from blood. Receptors were obtained from a man younger than 40 in good health. Both conserved end residues are part of each CDR3. The order of the fields is D gene, clone size, J gene, CDR3 length, V gene, CDR3 DNA, CDR3 protein. The D gene is left open where the match is weak. Clone size is given for some rows only: seen once, a few or many times, or a class if the clone is expanded.

>.|.|TRBJ2-5|13|TRBV5-1
TGCGCCAGCGGTGGGGCCCCTCAAGAGACCCAGTACTTC
CASGGAPQETQYF
>.|.|TRBJ2-7|14|TRBV4-1
TGCGCCAGCAGCCCGGACGGTTTGGGGCACGAGCAGTACTTC
CASSPDGLGHEQYF
>TRBD2|.|TRBJ2-3|14|TRBV5-6
TGTGCCAGCAGCTTGGGACTAGCAAAAGATACGCAGTATTTT
CASSLGLAKDTQYF
>.|.|TRBJ2-7|17|TRBV5-5
TGTGCCAGCAGACGAAACGCAAGGGCCGGGGAATCCTACGAGCAGTACTTC
CASRRNARAGESYEQYF
>.|once|TRBJ2-5|14|TRBV28
TGTGCCAGCAGTTTACAGGGGTACCAAGAGACCCAGTACTTC
CASSLQGYQETQYF
>.|.|TRBJ2-3|14|TRBV18
TGTGCCAGCTCACCACCGGCCGTCTCAGATACGCAGTATTTT
CASSPPAVSDTQYF
>.|.|TRBJ1-1|14|TRBV18
TGTGCCAGCTCACCGGATTATTCGTACACTGAAGCTTTCTTT
CASSPDYSYTEAFF
>.|.|TRBJ2-1|14|TRBV4-3
TGCGCCAGCAGCCAAGAAGGGTCCCCCTCCAGGCAGTTCTTC
CASSQEGSPSRQFF
>.|.|TRBJ2-7|13|TRBV6-5
TGTGCCAGCAGTCACGGCCCCCTCTACGAGCAGTACTTC
CASSHGPLYEQYF
>.|.|TRBJ1-4|13|TRBV11-2
TGTGCCAGCAGCTTAGATGGTGTGGGGGAACTGTTTTTT
CASSLDGVGELFF
>.|.|TRBJ1-2|14|TRBV7-9
TGTGCCAGCAGCTTAGCAGGGATCGACTATGGCTACACCTTC
CASSLAGIDYGYTF
>TRBD1|.|TRBJ2-6|16|TRBV6-5
TGTGCCAGCAGTTACCGACAGGGGACTGGGGCCAACGTCCTGACTTTC
CASSYRQGTGANVLTF
>.|.|TRBJ2-7|14|TRBV6-5
TGTGCCAGCAGTTCGGCTAGTGCAGCCTACGAGCAGTACTTC
CASSSASAAYEQYF
>TRBD2|.|TRBJ2-1|15|TRBV5-1
TGCGCCAGCAGCTTTGGGGGAGGGCCCTACAATGAGCAGTTCTTC
CASSFGGGPYNEQFF
>.|.|TRBJ1-5|13|TRBV6-6
TGTGCCAGCAGTGATTATAGCAATCAGCCCCAGCATTTT
CASSDYSNQPQHF
>TRBD1|.|TRBJ1-5|17|TRBV28
TGTGCCAGCAGTAGAACAGGGGGTGAATATAGCAATCAGCCCCAGCATTTT
CASSRTGGEYSNQPQHF
>.|.|TRBJ2-7|14|TRBV15
TGTGCCACCAGCAGAGTCTCCCCCTCCTACGAGCAGTACTTC
CATSRVSPSYEQYF
>.|.|TRBJ2-7|12|TRBV11-2
TGTGCCAGCAGCTTAGATCGCAGGGAGCAGTACTTC
CASSLDRREQYF
>.|once|TRBJ1-2|13|TRBV5-1
TGCGCCAGCAGCTTGGCAGGGGAGCGTGGCTACACCTTC
CASSLAGERGYTF
>TRBD1|.|TRBJ2-7|14|TRBV9
TGTGCCAGCAGCGTAGAGGGGGCAAGCGGCGAGCAGTACTTC
CASSVEGASGEQYF
>.|.|TRBJ2-7|14|TRBV6-5
TGTGCCAGCAGTTACACTAGCCTAACCTACGAGCAGTACTTC
CASSYTSLTYEQYF
>.|.|TRBJ2-7|13|TRBV5-1
TGCGCCAGCAGCTTTCCGCAGGGCGACGAGCAGTACTTC
CASSFPQGDEQYF
>TRBD1|.|TRBJ2-2|15|TRBV18
TGTGCCAGCTCATCGGGACAGGGAAACACCGGGGAGCTGTTTTTT
CASSSGQGNTGELFF
>.|few|TRBJ1-2|15|TRBV5-1
TGCGCCAGCAGTCCCCTTACCGGGGCCGGCTATGGCTACACCTTC
CASSPLTGAGYGYTF
>.|once|TRBJ1-2|14|TRBV6-6
TGTGCCAGCAGTTACTCCGGGGACCTCTATGGCTACACCTTC
CASSYSGDLYGYTF
>.|once|TRBJ2-7|13|TRBV7-2
TGTGCCAGCAGCTTAGATGTGCGCTACGAGCAGTACTTC
CASSLDVRYEQYF
>TRBD2|.|TRBJ2-1|17|TRBV11-1
TGTGCCAGCAGCTTATATCAGCGGGAGGGCCGTCACAATGAGCAGTTCTTC
CASSLYQREGRHNEQFF
>TRBD2|.|TRBJ2-3|16|TRBV10-3
TGTGCCATCAGTGAGCTTAGCGGGAGGTCGGGGGATACGCAGTATTTT
CAISELSGRSGDTQYF
>TRBD2|.|TRBJ2-2|19|TRBV15
TGTGCCACCAGCAGAGGACGCGGGACTAGCGGGAGTATGGACGGGGAGCTGTTTTTT
CATSRGRGTSGSMDGELFF
>TRBD1|.|TRBJ2-7|16|TRBV6-5
TGTGCCAGCAGTTTCTCTGGGACAGCAATTCTCTACGAGCAGTACTTC
CASSFSGTAILYEQYF
>TRBD1|.|TRBJ1-1|15|TRBV4-3
TGCGCCAGCAGCCTCGGACAGGCGAGGAACACTGAAGCTTTCTTT
CASSLGQARNTEAFF
>TRBD1|once|TRBJ1-1|15|TRBV18
TGTGCCAGCTCACCACCGCGGGACAGGGGTTCTGAAGCTTTCTTT
CASSPPRDRGSEAFF
>.|.|TRBJ1-1|13|TRBV18
TGTGCCAGCTCACCACCGCAGCGTACTGAAGCTTTCTTT
CASSPPQRTEAFF
>.|.|TRBJ2-7|15|TRBV5-1
TGCGCCAGCAGCCCCCCGCAGGGCCAGATTCTCGAGCAGTACTTC
CASSPPQGQILEQYF
>.|.|TRBJ1-1|13|TRBV7-2
TGTGCCAGCAGCTTAACAGGGAACACTGAAGCTTTCTTT
CASSLTGNTEAFF
>.|.|TRBJ1-2|15|TRBV9
TGTGCCAGCAGCGTAATCCCCGGATTTCAGGGTGGCTACACCTTC
CASSVIPGFQGGYTF
>.|.|TRBJ1-5|15|TRBV30
TGTGCCTGGAGTGCCAGGGGTGTGGGCAATCAGCCCCAGCATTTT
CAWSARGVGNQPQHF
>.|.|TRBJ2-3|14|TRBV27
TGTGCCAGCAGTTTTGGGCGATCCACAGATACGCAGTATTTT
CASSFGRSTDTQYF
>TRBD1|.|TRBJ1-4|16|TRBV7-8
TGTGCCAGCAGCTTAGCCCGACAGGGATCGCCTGAAAAACTGTTTTTT
CASSLARQGSPEKLFF